This T cell receptor beta chain comes out of a study of T cell responses to AZD1222 COVID-19 vaccine. V was pared by 7 bases and J by 8 bases, with 3 bases of the junction left unmatched. Germline V gene lookup returns CDR1 MNHEY and CDR2 SMNVEV (reference sequence). The CDR3 contains 13 residues. Produced via immunoSEQ multiplex PCR; TCRdb's table is partial and in-frame only. This sample carries approximately 170,000 clones, 85% to 95% of them seen once, and the ten largest clones take 3% to 5%. V usage is TRBV27 and J usage is TRBJ1-6; 9 bases align to TRBD1. The specimen comprised peripheral blood, sampled on day 0 of AZD1222 vaccination. The TCR comes from an adult in good health. CDR3 amino acids: CASKGQGYSPLHF. The CDR3 DNA is TGTGCCAGCAAGGGACAGGGCTATTCACCCCTCCACTTT.